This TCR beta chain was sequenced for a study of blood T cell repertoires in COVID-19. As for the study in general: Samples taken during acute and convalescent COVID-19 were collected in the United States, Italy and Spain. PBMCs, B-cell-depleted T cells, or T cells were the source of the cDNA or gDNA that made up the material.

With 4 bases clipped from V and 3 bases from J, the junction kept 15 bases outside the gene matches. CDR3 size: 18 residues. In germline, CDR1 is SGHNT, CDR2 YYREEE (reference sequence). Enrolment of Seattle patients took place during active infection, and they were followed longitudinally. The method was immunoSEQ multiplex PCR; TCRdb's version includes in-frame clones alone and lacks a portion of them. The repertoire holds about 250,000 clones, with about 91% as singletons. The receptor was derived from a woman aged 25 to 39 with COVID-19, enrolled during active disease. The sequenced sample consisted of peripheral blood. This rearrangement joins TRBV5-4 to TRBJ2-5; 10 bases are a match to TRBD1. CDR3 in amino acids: CASSPPPRGTGEEETQYF. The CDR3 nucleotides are TGTGCCAGCAGCCCCCCGCCTCGTGGGACAGGGGAAGAAGAGACCCAGTACTTC.